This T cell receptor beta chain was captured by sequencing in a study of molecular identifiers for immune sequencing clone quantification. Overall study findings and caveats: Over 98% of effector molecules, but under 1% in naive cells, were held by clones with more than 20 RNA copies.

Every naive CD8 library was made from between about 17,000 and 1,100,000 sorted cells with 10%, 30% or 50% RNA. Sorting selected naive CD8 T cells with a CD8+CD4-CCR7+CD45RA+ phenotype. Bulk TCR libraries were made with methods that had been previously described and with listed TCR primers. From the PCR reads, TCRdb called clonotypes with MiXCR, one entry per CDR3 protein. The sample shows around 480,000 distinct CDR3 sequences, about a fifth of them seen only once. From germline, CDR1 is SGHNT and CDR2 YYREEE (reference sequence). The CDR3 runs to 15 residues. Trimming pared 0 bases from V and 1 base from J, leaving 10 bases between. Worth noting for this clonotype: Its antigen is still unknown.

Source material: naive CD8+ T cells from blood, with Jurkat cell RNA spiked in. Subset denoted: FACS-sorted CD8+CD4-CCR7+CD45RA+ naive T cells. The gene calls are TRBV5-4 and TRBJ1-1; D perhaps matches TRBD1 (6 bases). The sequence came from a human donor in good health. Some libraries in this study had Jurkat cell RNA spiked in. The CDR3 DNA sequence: TGTGCCAGCAGCTTGGGCTGGGGGGCGAACACTGAAGCTTTCTTT. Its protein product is CASSLGWGANTEAFF. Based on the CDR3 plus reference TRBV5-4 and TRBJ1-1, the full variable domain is ETGVTQSPTHLIKTRGQQVTLRCSSQSGHNTVSWYQQALGQGPQFIFQYYREEENGRGNFPPRFSGLQFPNYSSELNVNALELDDSALYLCASSLGWGANTEAFFGQGTRLTVV.